One and the same sample provided the 5 T cell receptor beta chains below, sequenced in a study of T cell changes during pregnancy in multiple sclerosis. Generated by immunoSEQ multiplex PCR, the TCRdb table keeps only in-frame clones and is missing some. The table has about 62,000 clones, roughly nine tenths seen once. The source material was peripheral blood, sampled in the first trimester of pregnancy. The receptors originated from a female donor with multiple sclerosis, enrolled in a pregnancy study.

The chain carries TRBV10-3 and TRBJ1-6; 9 positions agree with TRBD1. The CDR3 consists of 14 residues. V trimming: 6 bases; J trimming: 10 bases; junction bases outside the gene matches: 7. CDR1 ENHRY and CDR2 SYGVKD come from the germline V gene. The CDR3: CAISGTGGPSPLHF. CDR3 coding DNA: TGTGCCATCAGCGGAACAGGGGGCCCCTCACCCCTCCACTTT.

The chain links TRBV7-2 to TRBJ1-6; TRBD1 might be the D (5 bases). V lost 1 base, J lost 14 bases, and 6 bases lay in between. CDR1 is SGHTA and CDR2 is FQGNSA in the germline V gene. The CDR3 loop spans 11 amino acids. The CDR3 loop is CASSLEGALHF. Written as DNA, the CDR3 is TGTGCCAGCAGCTTAGAAGGGGCCCTCCACTTT. Variable domain in full (rest from reference TRBV7-2 and TRBJ1-6): GAGVSQSPSNKVTEKGKDVELRCDPISGHTALYWYRQSLGQGLEFLIYFQGNSAPDKSGLPSDRFSAERTGGSVSTLTIQRTQQEDSAVYLCASSLEGALHFGNGTRLTVT.

The rearrangement uses TRBV5-4 and TRBJ1-1, with D tentatively TRBD1 (5 bases). Looked up from germline, CDR1 is SGHNT and CDR2 is YYREEE (reference sequence). The CDR3 is 14 amino acids. The V end lost 2 bases, the J end lost 1 base, and 9 bases lay between the germline ends. The CDR3 is CASSFWGGNTEAFF. The CDR3 region has the DNA TGTGCCAGCAGCTTCTGGGGGGGGAACACTGAAGCTTTCTTT.

This clone was counted a few times. Other DNA sequences in this sample translate to the same CDR3. J is TRBJ2-5 and V is TRBV5-1, with a tentative D call TRBD1 (6 bases). Between the trimmed V and J ends, which lost 4 bases and 0 bases, there was a span of 10 bases. The CDR3 extends over 14 amino acids. Germline V gives CDR1 SGHRS, CDR2 YFSETQ. This CDR3 reads CASSPGQYQETQYF. The CDR3 region has the DNA TGCGCCAGCAGCCCCGGACAGTACCAAGAGACCCAGTACTTC.

J is TRBJ1-1 and V is TRBV7-9; no clear D gene. From germline, CDR1 is SEHNR and CDR2 FQNEAQ (reference sequence). Trimming took 5 bases from V and 1 from J, leaving 8 bases between them. CDR3 length: 13 amino acids. This CDR3 is CASSLRQNTEAFF. The CDR3 DNA reads TGTGCCAGCAGCCTCCGACAGAACACTGAAGCTTTCTTT.